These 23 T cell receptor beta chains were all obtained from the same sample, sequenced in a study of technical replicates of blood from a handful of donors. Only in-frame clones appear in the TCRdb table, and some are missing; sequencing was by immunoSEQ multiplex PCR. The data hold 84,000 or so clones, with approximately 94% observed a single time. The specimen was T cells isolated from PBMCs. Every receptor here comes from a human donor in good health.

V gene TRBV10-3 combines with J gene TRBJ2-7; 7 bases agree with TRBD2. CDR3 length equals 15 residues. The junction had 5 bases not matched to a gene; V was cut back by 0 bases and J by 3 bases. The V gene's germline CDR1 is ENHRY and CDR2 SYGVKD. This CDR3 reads CAISESLGLSYEQYF. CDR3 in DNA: TGTGCCATCAGTGAGTCATTGGGACTAAGCTACGAGCAGTACTTC.

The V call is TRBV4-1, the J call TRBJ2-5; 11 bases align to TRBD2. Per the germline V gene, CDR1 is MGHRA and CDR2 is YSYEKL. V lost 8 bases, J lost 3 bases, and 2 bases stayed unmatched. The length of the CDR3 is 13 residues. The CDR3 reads CASGGLAEETQYF. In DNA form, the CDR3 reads TGCGCCAGCGGGGGACTAGCGGAAGAGACCCAGTACTTC.

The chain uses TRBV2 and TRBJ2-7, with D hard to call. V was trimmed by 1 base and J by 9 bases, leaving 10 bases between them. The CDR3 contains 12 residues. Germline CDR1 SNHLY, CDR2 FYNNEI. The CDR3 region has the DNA TGTGCCAGCAGTGAAGAATCACCGGGGCAGTACTTC. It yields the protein CASSEESPGQYF.

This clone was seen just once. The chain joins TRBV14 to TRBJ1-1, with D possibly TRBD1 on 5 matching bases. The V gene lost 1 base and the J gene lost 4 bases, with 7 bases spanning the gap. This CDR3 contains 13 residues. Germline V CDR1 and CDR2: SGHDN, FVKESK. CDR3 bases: TGTGCCAGCAGCCAAGTGCAGGGCACTGAAGCTTTCTTT. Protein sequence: CASSQVQGTEAFF.

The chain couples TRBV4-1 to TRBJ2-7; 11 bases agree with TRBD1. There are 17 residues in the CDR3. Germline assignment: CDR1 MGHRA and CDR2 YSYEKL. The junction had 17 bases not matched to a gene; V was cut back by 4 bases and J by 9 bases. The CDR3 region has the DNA TGCGCCAGCAGCCCCCTATGGGGGGACAGGGGGGTCCTTCGGCAGTACTTC. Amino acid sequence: CASSPLWGDRGVLRQYF.

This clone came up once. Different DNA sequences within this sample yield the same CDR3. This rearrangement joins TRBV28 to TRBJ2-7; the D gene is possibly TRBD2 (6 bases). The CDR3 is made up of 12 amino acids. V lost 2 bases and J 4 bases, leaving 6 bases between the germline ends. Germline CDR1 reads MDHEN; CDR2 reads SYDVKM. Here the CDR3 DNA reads TGTGCCAGCAGTTTAGGAGGGTACGAGCAGTACTTC. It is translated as CASSLGGYEQYF.

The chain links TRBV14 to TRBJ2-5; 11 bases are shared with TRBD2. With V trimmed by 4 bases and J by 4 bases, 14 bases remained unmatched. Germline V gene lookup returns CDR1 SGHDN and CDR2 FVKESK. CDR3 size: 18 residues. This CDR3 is CASSPPYRLAGSIETQYF. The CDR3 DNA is TGTGCCAGCAGCCCTCCTTACCGACTAGCGGGAAGTATAGAGACCCAGTACTTC.

The CDR3 sequence is CASSPQAGVGYTF. In DNA form, the CDR3 reads TGTGCCAGCAGCCCCCAGGCGGGGGTTGGCTACACCTTC. This chain links TRBV7-9 with TRBJ1-2, with D possibly matching TRBD1 (5 bases). The V end was cut by 5 bases, the J end by 7 bases, with 14 bases between. CDR1 and CDR2 from the germline V gene are SEHNR and FQNEAQ (reference sequence). This CDR3 contains 13 residues.

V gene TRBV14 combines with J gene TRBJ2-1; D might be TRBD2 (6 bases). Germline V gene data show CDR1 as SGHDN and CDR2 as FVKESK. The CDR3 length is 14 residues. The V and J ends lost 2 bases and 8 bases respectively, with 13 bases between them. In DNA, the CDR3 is TGTGCCAGCAGCCAATCTCCTAGCGTTCATGAGCAGTTCTTC. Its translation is CASSQSPSVHEQFF.

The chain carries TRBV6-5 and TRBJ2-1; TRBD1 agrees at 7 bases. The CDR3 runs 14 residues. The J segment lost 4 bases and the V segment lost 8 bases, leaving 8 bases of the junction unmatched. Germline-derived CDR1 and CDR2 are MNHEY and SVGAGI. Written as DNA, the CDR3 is TGTGCCAGCTCCACCGGGACAGCTTACAATGAGCAGTTCTTC. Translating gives CASSTGTAYNEQFF.

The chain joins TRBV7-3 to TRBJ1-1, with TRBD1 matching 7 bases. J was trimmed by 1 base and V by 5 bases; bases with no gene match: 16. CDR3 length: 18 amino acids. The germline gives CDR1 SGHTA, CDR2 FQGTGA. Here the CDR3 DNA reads TGTGCCAGCAGCCCCTCTCAAGGACAGGTTCCTCAGAACACTGAAGCTTTCTTT. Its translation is CASSPSQGQVPQNTEAFF.

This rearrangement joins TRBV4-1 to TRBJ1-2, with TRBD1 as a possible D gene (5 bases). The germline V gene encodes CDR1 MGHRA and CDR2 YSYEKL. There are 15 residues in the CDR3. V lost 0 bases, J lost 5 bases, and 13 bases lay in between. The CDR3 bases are TGCGCCAGCAGCCAAGATTATCCGGGGACTTATGGCTACACCTTC. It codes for CASSQDYPGTYGYTF.

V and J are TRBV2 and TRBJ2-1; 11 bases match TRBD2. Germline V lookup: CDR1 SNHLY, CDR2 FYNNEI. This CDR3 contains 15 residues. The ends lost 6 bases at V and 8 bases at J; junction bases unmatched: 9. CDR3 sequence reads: CASRGLAGGGDEQFF. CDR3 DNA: TGTGCCAGCAGGGGGCTAGCGGGGGGAGGCGATGAGCAGTTCTTC.

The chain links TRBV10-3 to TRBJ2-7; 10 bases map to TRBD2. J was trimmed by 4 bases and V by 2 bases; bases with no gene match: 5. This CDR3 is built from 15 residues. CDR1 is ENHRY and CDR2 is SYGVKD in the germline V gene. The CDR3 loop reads CAISEQAGGVYEQYF. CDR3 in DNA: TGTGCCATCAGTGAGCAAGCGGGAGGGGTTTACGAGCAGTACTTC.

The CDR3 sequence: CASSPRDRVSQPQHF. DNA for the CDR3: TGTGCCAGTAGTCCCCGGGACAGGGTAAGTCAGCCCCAGCATTTT. The V and J genes are TRBV19 and TRBJ1-5, with 9 nucleotides matching TRBD1. CDR3 size: 15 residues. Germline loops: CDR1 LNHDA, CDR2 SQIVND (reference sequence). V dropped 5 bases and J dropped 6; count of bases not matched to a gene: 8.

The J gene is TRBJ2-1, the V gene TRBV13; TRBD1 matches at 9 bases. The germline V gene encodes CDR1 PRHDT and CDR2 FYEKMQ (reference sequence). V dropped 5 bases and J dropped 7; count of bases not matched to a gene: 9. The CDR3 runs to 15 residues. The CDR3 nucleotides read TGTGCCAGCAGCCAGCCGGGACAGGGAGTTAATGAGCAGTTCTTC. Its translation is CASSQPGQGVNEQFF.

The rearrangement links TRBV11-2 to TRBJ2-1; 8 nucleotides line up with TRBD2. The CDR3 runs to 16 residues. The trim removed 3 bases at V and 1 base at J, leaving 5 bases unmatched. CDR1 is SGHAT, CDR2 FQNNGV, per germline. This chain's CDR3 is CASSFAGGASYNEQFF. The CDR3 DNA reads TGTGCCAGCAGCTTTGCCGGGGGGGCTTCCTACAATGAGCAGTTCTTC.

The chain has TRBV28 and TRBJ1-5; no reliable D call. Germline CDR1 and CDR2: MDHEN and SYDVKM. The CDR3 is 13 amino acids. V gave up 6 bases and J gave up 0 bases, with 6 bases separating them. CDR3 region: CASRKHSNQPQHF. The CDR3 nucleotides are TGTGCCAGCAGGAAACATAGCAATCAGCCCCAGCATTTT. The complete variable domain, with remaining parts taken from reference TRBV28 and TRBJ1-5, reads DVKVTQSSRYLVKRTGEKVFLECVQDMDHENMFWYRQDPGLGLRLIYFSYDVKMKEKGDIPEGYSVSREKKERFSLILESASTNQTSMYLCASRKHSNQPQHFGDGTRLSIL.

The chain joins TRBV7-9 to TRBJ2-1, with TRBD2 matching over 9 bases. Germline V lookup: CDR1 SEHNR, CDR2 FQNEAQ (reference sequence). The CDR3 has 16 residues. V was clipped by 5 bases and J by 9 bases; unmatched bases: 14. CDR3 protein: CASSPVGGRAPIEQFF. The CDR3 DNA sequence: TGTGCCAGCAGCCCCGTCGGCGGGAGGGCTCCTATTGAGCAGTTCTTC.

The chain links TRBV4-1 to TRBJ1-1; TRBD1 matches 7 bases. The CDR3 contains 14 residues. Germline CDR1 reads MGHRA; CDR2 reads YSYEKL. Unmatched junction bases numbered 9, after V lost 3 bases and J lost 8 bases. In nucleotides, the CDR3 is TGCGCCAGCAGCCAGACAGGGACAATTGACGAAGCTTTCTTT. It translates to CASSQTGTIDEAFF.

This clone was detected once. In nucleotides, the CDR3 is TGCGCCAGCAGCTTGAGGTTAGCGGGGATCTACAATGAGCAGTTCTTC. This gives the protein CASSLRLAGIYNEQFF. This rearrangement joins TRBV5-1 to TRBJ2-1; TRBD2 agrees at 8 bases. The V and J ends lost 1 base and 3 bases, in that order; junction bases with no gene match: 6. Germline-derived CDR1 and CDR2 are SGHRS and YFSETQ. The CDR3 has 16 amino acids.

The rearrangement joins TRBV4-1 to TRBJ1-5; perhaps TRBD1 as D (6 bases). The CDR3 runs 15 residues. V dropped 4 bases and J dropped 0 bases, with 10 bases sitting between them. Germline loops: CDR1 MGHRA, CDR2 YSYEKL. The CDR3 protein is CASSPGEGSNQPQHF. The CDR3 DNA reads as TGCGCCAGCAGCCCAGGGGAGGGTAGCAATCAGCCCCAGCATTTT.

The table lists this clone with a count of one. The CDR3 spells CASANRQGIDYGYTF. The CDR3 DNA sequence: TGTGCCAGCGCGAATCGTCAGGGGATAGACTATGGCTACACCTTC. V usage is TRBV6-6 and J usage is TRBJ1-2; perhaps TRBD1 as D (6 bases). Per the germline V gene, CDR1 is MNHNY and CDR2 is SVGAGI (reference sequence). V dropped 8 bases and J dropped 3 bases, with 19 bases sitting between them. The CDR3 spans 15 residues.